The 26 T cell receptor beta chains given below trace back to one sample, sequenced in a study of blood T cell repertoires in COVID-19. The repertoire was sequenced with immunoSEQ multiplex PCR; TCRdb's copy has only in-frame clones and lacks some. The profile shows about 69,000 clones, approximately 84% of them singletons. The sample consisted of peripheral blood. The receptor source for this set is a man aged 50 to 60 with COVID-19, enrolled during active disease.

This sequence joins TRBV5-5 and TRBJ1-6, with a possible D match to TRBD1 (5 bases). Trimming left V 4 bases short and J 8 bases short, with 10 bases between. The CDR3 runs 13 residues. The V gene's germline CDR1 is SGHKS and CDR2 YYEKEE (reference sequence). The CDR3 DNA follows: TGTGCCAGCAGCAGGGGTGCGGATTCACCCCTCCACTTT. It is translated as CASSRGADSPLHF.

The genes are TRBV11-2 and TRBJ1-2; 7 bases align to TRBD1. The V gene end was trimmed by 5 bases and the J gene end by 4 bases; junction bases not matched to a gene: 4. Germline loops: CDR1 SGHAT, CDR2 FQNNGV. The CDR3 totals 13 residues. As DNA, the CDR3 is TGTGCCAGCAGCGCCGACAGGGTCTATGGCTACACCTTC. Residues: CASSADRVYGYTF. The whole variable domain, filled in from reference TRBV11-2 and TRBJ1-2, reads EAGVAQSPRYKIIEKRQSVAFWCNPISGHATLYWYQQILGQGPKLLIQFQNNGVVDDSQLPKDRFSAERLKGVDSTLKIQPAKLEDSAVYLCASSADRVYGYTFGSGTRLTVV.

The chain joins TRBV11-2 to TRBJ1-2, with a weak D call TRBD1 (5 bases). The CDR3 totals 15 residues. Germline CDR1 reads SGHAT; CDR2 reads FQNNGV. V was clipped by 0 bases and J by 4 bases, with 12 bases between them. Here the CDR3 DNA reads TGTGCCAGCAGCTTAGATAGCGGGGGGATCTATGGCTACACCTTC. Its translation is CASSLDSGGIYGYTF.

This clone was observed a few times. This sequence joins TRBV4-1 and TRBJ1-2; TRBD1 matches 7 bases. CDR1 and CDR2 (germline): MGHRA, YSYEKL. This CDR3 spans 17 amino acids. V lost 3 bases, J lost 4 bases, and 14 bases stayed unmatched. The CDR3 nucleotides read TGCGCCAGCAGCCACCTGGACAGGCGGAGGATTACCTATGGCTACACCTTC. It specifies CASSHLDRRRITYGYTF.

The V call is TRBV5-6, the J call TRBJ2-1, with TRBD1 matching over 8 bases. CDR3 length: 15 residues. J gave up 8 bases and V 7 bases, and 14 bases lay outside the gene matches. Germline assignment: CDR1 SGHDT and CDR2 YYEEEE. The CDR3 spells CASQSLNRGSYEQFF. The CDR3 nucleotides read TGTGCCAGCCAATCTCTGAACAGGGGGTCGTATGAGCAGTTCTTC.

This chain uses TRBV29-1 with TRBJ2-5; D call uncertain. Trimming took off 1 base at V and 5 bases at J, with 8 bases between the two ends. CDR1 is SQVTM, CDR2 ANQGSEA, per germline. There are 12 residues in the CDR3. The CDR3 DNA follows: TGCAGCGTTGAAGGGCCCCCGGAGACCCAGTACTTC. Amino acids: CSVEGPPETQYF.

This chain uses TRBV6-2 or TRBV6-3 with TRBJ1-1; D possibly corresponds to TRBD1 (6 bases). The CDR3 totals 13 residues. V shed 4 bases and J shed 4 bases, with 10 bases lying between them. Germline V gene lookup returns CDR1 MNHEY and CDR2 SVGEGT. The CDR3 reads CASSSGVGTEAFF. CDR3 DNA: TGTGCCAGCAGTTCAGGGGTAGGCACTGAAGCTTTCTTT.

J is TRBJ2-1 and V is TRBV6-5, with 11 positions matching TRBD2. Germline values: CDR1 MNHEY, CDR2 SVGAGI. V trimming: 6 bases; J trimming: 3 bases; junction bases outside the gene matches: 4. This CDR3 region has 15 residues. The CDR3 sequence is CASRYGLAGYNEQFF. CDR3 nucleotide sequence: TGTGCCAGCAGATACGGACTAGCGGGCTACAATGAGCAGTTCTTC.

V gene TRBV30 combines with J gene TRBJ2-2; weak D call: TRBD2 (5 bases). The CDR3 has 13 amino acids. Per the germline V gene, CDR1 is GTSNPN and CDR2 is SVGIG (reference sequence). The V and J ends lost 7 bases and 10 bases respectively, with 19 bases between them. The DNA for the CDR3 is TGTGCCTACTCGGACGACATGAGGGAGGAGCTGTTTTTT. This codes for CAYSDDMREELFF.

This rearrangement joins TRBV30 to TRBJ2-1; tentative D call: TRBD1 (6 bases). Germline V CDR1 and CDR2: GTSNPN, SVGIG (reference sequence). CDR3 length equals 15 residues. Trimming left V 4 bases short and J 5 bases short, with 18 bases between. The CDR3 DNA sequence: TGTGCCTGGATGGTAAGACAGGTGGGGAACAATGAGCAGTTCTTC. The encoded protein is CAWMVRQVGNNEQFF.

The chain recombines TRBV18 with TRBJ2-3; 8 bases are a match to TRBD1. CDR1 KGHSH and CDR2 LQKENI come from the germline V gene. The CDR3 has 13 residues. V shed 5 bases, J shed 4 bases, and the junction held 2 bases outside the gene matches. In DNA form, the CDR3 reads TGTGCCAGCTCAGACAGGGGTGCAGATACGCAGTATTTT. Residues: CASSDRGADTQYF.

The chain recombines TRBV9 with TRBJ2-7, with 8 bases aligning to TRBD1. Germline V gene data show CDR1 as SGDLS and CDR2 as YYNGEE. This CDR3 contains 15 residues. V was pared by 3 bases and J by 0 bases, with 5 bases of the junction left unmatched. The CDR3 region is CASSAQQGGSYEQYF. The CDR3 bases are TGTGCCAGCAGCGCCCAACAGGGGGGCTCCTACGAGCAGTACTTC.

The chain links TRBV18 to TRBJ1-2; D unresolved. Looked up from germline, CDR1 is KGHSH and CDR2 is LQKENI. The CDR3 loop spans 12 amino acids. Trimming removed 6 bases at V and 3 bases at J, with 8 bases between. The DNA of the CDR3 is TGTGCCAGCTCCCGAGAGGACTATGGCTACACCTTC. It encodes CASSREDYGYTF.

The sample holds one count of this clone. The chain recombines TRBV5-6 with TRBJ2-6; a weak D match, TRBD2 (5 bases). Trimming took off 3 bases at V and 6 bases at J, with 19 bases between the two ends. The germline V gene has CDR1 SGHDT and CDR2 YYEEEE. The CDR3 is 17 residues long. DNA of the CDR3: TGTGCCAGCAGCTCCACCCACAGCGGCCTAGAGGCCAACGTCCTGACTTTC. Amino acid sequence: CASSSTHSGLEANVLTF. The full variable domain, completed using reference TRBV5-6 and TRBJ2-6, is DAGVTQSPTHLIKTRGQQVTLRCSPKSGHDTVSWYQQALGQGPQFIFQYYEEEERQRGNFPDRFSGHQFPNYSSELNVNALLLGDSALYLCASSSTHSGLEANVLTFGAGSRLTVL.

The rearrangement links TRBV3-1 (or the pseudogene TRBV3-2) to TRBJ2-5; 7 nucleotides agree with TRBD2. The germline gives CDR1 LGHDT, CDR2 YNNKEL (reference sequence). The CDR3 loop spans 17 amino acids. Germline trimming cut 2 bases from V and 0 bases from J; bases unmatched to any gene: 9. This CDR3 is CASSQSYSGPYQETQYF. The DNA of the CDR3 is TGTGCCAGCAGCCAATCTTATAGCGGGCCTTACCAAGAGACCCAGTACTTC.

The chain joins TRBV18 to TRBJ2-7; 7 nucleotides agree with TRBD2. The V gene's germline CDR1 is KGHSH and CDR2 LQKENI. CDR3 length: 12 amino acids. With V trimmed by 3 bases and J by 7 bases, 3 bases remained unmatched. The CDR3 reads CASSPWGGEQYF. The CDR3 coding sequence is TGTGCCAGCTCACCCTGGGGGGGTGAGCAGTACTTC.

The gene calls are TRBV18 and TRBJ2-2; D is perhaps TRBD2 (5 bases). The germline V and J ends were trimmed by 1 base and 0 bases, with 9 bases remaining between them. Germline V lookup: CDR1 KGHSH, CDR2 LQKENI. The CDR3 runs 16 residues. The CDR3 protein is CASSPRAGSNTGELFF. The CDR3 DNA follows: TGTGCCAGCTCACCACGGGCGGGCTCGAACACCGGGGAGCTGTTTTTT. Looking up the rest from reference TRBV18 and TRBJ2-2 gives the full variable domain: NAGVMQNPRHLVRRRGQEARLRCSPMKGHSHVYWYRQLPEEGLKFMVYLQKENIIDESGMPKERFSAEFPKEGPSILRIQQVVRGDSAAYFCASSPRAGSNTGELFFGEGSRLTVL.

The chain recombines TRBV7-3 with TRBJ2-3; no definite D call. CDR3 length: 14 amino acids. CDR1 is SGHTA and CDR2 is FQGTGA in the germline V gene. V was trimmed by 0 bases and J by 4 bases, leaving 8 bases between them. The CDR3 protein is CASSLTVTADTQYF. The CDR3 DNA is TGTGCCAGCAGCTTAACTGTTACGGCAGATACGCAGTATTTT. The full variable domain, rest sourced from reference TRBV7-3 and TRBJ2-3, is GAGVSQTPSNKVTEKGKYVELRCDPISGHTALYWYRQSLGQGPEFLIYFQGTGAADDSGLPNDRFFAVRPEGSVSTLKIQRTERGDSAVYLCASSLTVTADTQYFGPGTRLTVL.

The chain's CDR3 is CASKRETGELFF. The CDR3 DNA reads as TGTGCCAGCAAAAGAGAGACCGGGGAGCTGTTTTTT. J is TRBJ2-2 and V is TRBV19, with no clear D. Germline CDR1 reads LNHDA; CDR2 reads SQIVND (reference sequence). The V end lost 9 bases, the J end lost 5 bases, and 10 bases lay between the germline ends. This CDR3 has 12 residues.

This rearrangement joins TRBV7-2 to TRBJ1-1, with D unclear. The CDR3 runs 13 residues. Trimming cost V 5 bases and J 4 bases, with 11 bases left between them. CDR1 is SGHTA and CDR2 is FQGNSA in the germline V gene. DNA of the CDR3: TGTGCCAGCAGCCAAGGAGTGAGCACTGAAGCTTTCTTT. Amino acid sequence: CASSQGVSTEAFF.

The V call is TRBV5-1, the J call TRBJ2-7; 8 nucleotides line up with TRBD2. V was clipped by 4 bases and J by 0 bases; unmatched bases: 9. The CDR3 sequence is 16 residues long. In germline, CDR1 is SGHRS, CDR2 YFSETQ. CDR3 sequence (DNA): TGCGCCAGCAGCCATACTAGCGGAGAGGCCTCCTACGAGCAGTACTTC. Amino acids: CASSHTSGEASYEQYF.

This clone appeared a few times. V gene TRBV5-6 combines with J gene TRBJ2-1; D is unclear. The CDR3 is made up of 11 amino acids. Germline V lookup: CDR1 SGHDT, CDR2 YYEEEE. The V gene lost 0 bases and the J gene lost 8 bases, with 3 bases spanning the gap. For the CDR3, the DNA is TGTGCCAGCAGCTTGGTAGATGAGCAGTTCTTC. Protein: CASSLVDEQFF.

The J gene is TRBJ2-5, the V gene TRBV5-1; TRBD2 aligns across 8 bases. The CDR3 spans 16 residues. Germline CDR1 reads SGHRS; CDR2 reads YFSETQ. The junction had 9 bases not matched to a gene; V was cut back by 0 bases and J by 5 bases. The CDR3 bases are TGCGCCAGCAGCTTGGGTCCGGCGGGGGGCGTGGAGACCCAGTACTTC. This translates into CASSLGPAGGVETQYF.

The chain recombines TRBV6-5 with TRBJ2-7, with 12 positions matching TRBD2. The CDR3 is 15 residues long. V trimming: 2 bases; J trimming: 4 bases; junction bases outside the gene matches: 3. The V gene's germline CDR1 is MNHEY and CDR2 SVGAGI. The CDR3 DNA follows: TGTGCCAGCAGTTACCAGACTAGCGGGGGTTACGAGCAGTACTTC. Encoded protein: CASSYQTSGGYEQYF.

This clone was seen once. This chain links TRBV4-2 with TRBJ1-5, with D possibly matching TRBD1 (5 bases). CDR3 length: 15 residues. V dropped 1 base and J dropped 7 bases, with 14 bases sitting between them. Germline V gene data show CDR1 as LGHNA and CDR2 as YNFKEQ. The CDR3 DNA is TGTGCCAGCAGCCAAGGAACCCAGGGAATCCAGCCCCAGCATTTT. Amino acids: CASSQGTQGIQPQHF.

This chain links TRBV21-1 with TRBJ1-3. TRBV21-1 is assigned pseudogene status. The CDR3 has 14 amino acids. CDR3 in amino acids: CASSTAGSGNTIYF. The CDR3 DNA follows: TGTGCCAGCAGCACCGCCGGCTCTGGAAACACCATATATTTT.